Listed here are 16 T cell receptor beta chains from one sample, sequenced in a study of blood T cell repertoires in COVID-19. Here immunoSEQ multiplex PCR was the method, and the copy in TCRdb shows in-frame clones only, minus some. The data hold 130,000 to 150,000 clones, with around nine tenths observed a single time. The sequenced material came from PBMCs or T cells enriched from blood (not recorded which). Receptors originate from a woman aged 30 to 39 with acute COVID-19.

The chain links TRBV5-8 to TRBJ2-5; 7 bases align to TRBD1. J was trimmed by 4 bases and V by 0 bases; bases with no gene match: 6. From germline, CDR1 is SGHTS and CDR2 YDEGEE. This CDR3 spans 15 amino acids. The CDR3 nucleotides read TGTGCCAGCAGCTTGGGTAGAGACAGGGCAGAGACCCAGTACTTC. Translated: CASSLGRDRAETQYF.

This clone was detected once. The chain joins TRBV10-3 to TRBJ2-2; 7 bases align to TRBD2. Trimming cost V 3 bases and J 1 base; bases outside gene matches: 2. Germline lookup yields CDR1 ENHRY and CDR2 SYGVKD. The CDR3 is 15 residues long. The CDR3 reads CAISETGGNTGELFF. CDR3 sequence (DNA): TGTGCCATCAGTGAAACGGGAGGGAACACCGGGGAGCTGTTTTTT.

Here the CDR3 DNA reads TGCGCCAGCAGCTTGCGGACTAAGGATGAGCAGTTCTTC. It codes for CASSLRTKDEQFF. The chain joins TRBV5-1 to TRBJ2-1; possible D gene TRBD2, 6 bases. Germline CDR1 and CDR2: SGHRS and YFSETQ. V lost 1 base, J lost 8 bases, and 10 bases lay in between. The CDR3 runs to 13 residues.

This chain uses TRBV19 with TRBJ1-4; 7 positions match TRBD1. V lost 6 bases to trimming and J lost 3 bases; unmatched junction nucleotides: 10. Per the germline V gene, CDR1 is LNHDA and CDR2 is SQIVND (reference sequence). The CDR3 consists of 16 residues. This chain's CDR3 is CASSGDSFGSNEKLFF. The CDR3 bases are TGTGCCAGTAGCGGGGACAGCTTTGGGTCTAATGAAAAACTGTTTTTT.

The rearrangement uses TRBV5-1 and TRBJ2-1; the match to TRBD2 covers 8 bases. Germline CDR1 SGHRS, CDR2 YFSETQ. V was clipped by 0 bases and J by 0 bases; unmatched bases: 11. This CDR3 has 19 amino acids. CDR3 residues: CASSLDGTRPEGSYNEQFF. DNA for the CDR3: TGCGCCAGCAGCTTGGATGGGACTAGACCAGAGGGCTCCTACAATGAGCAGTTCTTC.

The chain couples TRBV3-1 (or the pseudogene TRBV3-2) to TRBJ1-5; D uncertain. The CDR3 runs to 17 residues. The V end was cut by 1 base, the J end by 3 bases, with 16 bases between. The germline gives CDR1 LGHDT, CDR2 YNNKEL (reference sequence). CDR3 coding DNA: TGTGCCAGCAGCCAAGCGACCGCCCGGGAGAACAATCAGCCCCAGCATTTT. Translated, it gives CASSQATARENNQPQHF.

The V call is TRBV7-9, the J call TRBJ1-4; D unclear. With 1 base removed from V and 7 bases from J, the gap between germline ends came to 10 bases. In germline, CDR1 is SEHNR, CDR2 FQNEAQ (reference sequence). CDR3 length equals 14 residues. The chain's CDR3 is CASSLDVASEKLFF. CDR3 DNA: TGTGCCAGCAGCTTAGATGTAGCTAGTGAAAAACTGTTTTTT.

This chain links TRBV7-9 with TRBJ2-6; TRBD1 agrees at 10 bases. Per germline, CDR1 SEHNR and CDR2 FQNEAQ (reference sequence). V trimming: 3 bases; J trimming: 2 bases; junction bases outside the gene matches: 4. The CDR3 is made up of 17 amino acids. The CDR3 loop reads CASSLDRGSTGANVLTF. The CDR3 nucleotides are TGTGCCAGCAGCTTGGACAGGGGGTCGACTGGGGCCAACGTCCTGACTTTC.

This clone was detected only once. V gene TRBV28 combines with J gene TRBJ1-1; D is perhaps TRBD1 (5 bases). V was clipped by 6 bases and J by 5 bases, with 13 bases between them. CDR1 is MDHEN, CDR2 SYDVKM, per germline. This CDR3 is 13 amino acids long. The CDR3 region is CASSPPPGTEAFF. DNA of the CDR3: TGTGCCAGCAGCCCCCCCCCAGGGACTGAAGCTTTCTTT.

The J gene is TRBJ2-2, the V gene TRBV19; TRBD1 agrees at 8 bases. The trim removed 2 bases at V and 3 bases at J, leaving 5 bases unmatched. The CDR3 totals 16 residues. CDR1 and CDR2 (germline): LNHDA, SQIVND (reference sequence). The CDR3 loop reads CASSIRYRGDTGELFF. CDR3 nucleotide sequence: TGTGCCAGTAGTATAAGGTACAGGGGGGACACCGGGGAGCTGTTTTTT.

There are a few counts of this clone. The CDR3 protein is CASSQGVQTGKFTEAFF. CDR3 in DNA: TGTGCCAGCAGCCAAGGGGTTCAGACAGGGAAATTCACTGAAGCTTTCTTT. The chain links TRBV3-1 (or the pseudogene TRBV3-2) to TRBJ1-1; the match to TRBD1 covers 7 bases. The CDR3 loop spans 17 amino acids. CDR1 is LGHDT and CDR2 is YNNKEL in the germline V gene (reference sequence). The trim removed 1 base at V and 4 bases at J, leaving 12 bases unmatched.

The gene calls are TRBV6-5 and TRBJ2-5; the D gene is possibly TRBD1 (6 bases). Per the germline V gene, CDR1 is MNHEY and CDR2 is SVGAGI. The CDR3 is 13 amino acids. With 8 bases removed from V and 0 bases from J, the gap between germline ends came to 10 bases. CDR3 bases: TGTGCCAGCCACACAGGGCACCAAGAGACCCAGTACTTC. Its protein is CASHTGHQETQYF.

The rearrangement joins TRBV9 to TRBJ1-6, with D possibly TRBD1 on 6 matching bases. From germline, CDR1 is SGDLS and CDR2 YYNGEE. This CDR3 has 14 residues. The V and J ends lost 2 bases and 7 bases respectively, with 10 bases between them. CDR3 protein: CASSVYRANSPLHF. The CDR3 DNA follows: TGTGCCAGCAGCGTCTACAGGGCGAATTCACCCCTCCACTTT.

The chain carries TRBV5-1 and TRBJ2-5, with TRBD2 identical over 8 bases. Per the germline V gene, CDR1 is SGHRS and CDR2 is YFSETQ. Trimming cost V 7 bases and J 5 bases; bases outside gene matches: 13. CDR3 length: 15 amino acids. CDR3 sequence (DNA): TGCGCCAGCCGGCCGTCGAGCGGGAGTTATGAGACCCAGTACTTC. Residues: CASRPSSGSYETQYF.

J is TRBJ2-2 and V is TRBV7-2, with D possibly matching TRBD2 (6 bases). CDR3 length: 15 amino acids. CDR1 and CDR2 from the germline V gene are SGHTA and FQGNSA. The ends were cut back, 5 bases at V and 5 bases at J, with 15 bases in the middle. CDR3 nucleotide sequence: TGTGCCAGCAGCACATCGGGCGGGGCGACCGGGGAGCTGTTTTTT. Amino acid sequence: CASSTSGGATGELFF.

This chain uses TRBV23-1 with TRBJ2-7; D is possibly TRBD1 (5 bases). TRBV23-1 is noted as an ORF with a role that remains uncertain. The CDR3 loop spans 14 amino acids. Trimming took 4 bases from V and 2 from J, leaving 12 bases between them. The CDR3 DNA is TGCGCCAGCAGTCCGCCTCCGGACACCTACGAGCAGTACTTC. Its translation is CASSPPPDTYEQYF.